The rows below give T cell receptor beta chains drawn from one sample of a study of technical replicates of blood from a few donors. Clones were read by immunoSEQ multiplex PCR, and TCRdb kept only the in-frame ones, dropping some. Counted here are some 79,000 clones, more than 85% occurring once; the ten biggest clones make up approximately 0.4%. Material: T cells isolated from PBMCs. The receptor source for this set is a human donor in good health. Some clones in this sample may be carry-over from other donors' samples. CDR3s include the opening cysteine and the closing phenylalanine or tryptophan. A D gene is named only where the DNA matches it firmly. Clone size appears in some rows only: once, few, many, or a class for an expanded clone.

j_call clone_size d_call v_call cdr3_nt cdr3_aa
TRBJ2-2 - - TRBV7-7 TGTGCCAGCAGCCGCCTCGGAGGGGACGGGGAGCTGTTTTTT CASSRLGGDGELFF
TRBJ2-3 - - TRBV5-7 TGTGCCAGCAGCTTGGGGAGGGCTACGCAGTATTTT CASSLGRATQYF
TRBJ2-3 once TRBD2 TRBV7-9 TGTGCCAGCAGCTCCCCGCAGGCGGGAGGGCCGATCGGCACAGATACGCAGTATTTT CASSSPQAGGPIGTDTQYF
TRBJ1-2 - TRBD1 TRBV4-3 TGCGCCAGCAGGTTTGACAGGGGAAGCTACACCTTC CASRFDRGSYTF
TRBJ2-1 - TRBD2 TRBV6-1 TGTGCCAGCAGTAGGACTAGCGCAGACAATGGCCAGTTCTTC CASSRTSADNGQFF
TRBJ2-1 - TRBD2 TRBV27 TGTGCCAGCAAAGCGGGAGCGCGCTACAATGAGCAGTTCTTC CASKAGARYNEQFF
TRBJ1-1 - TRBD1 TRBV6-5 TGTGCCAGCAGTTATGGGGGACAGGGCTATAATGAAGCTTTCTTT CASSYGGQGYNEAFF
TRBJ2-2 - TRBD1 TRBV5-1 TGCGCCAGCAGCTTTGGACAGGACACCGGGGAGCTGTTTTTT CASSFGQDTGELFF
TRBJ2-1 - - TRBV19 TGTGCCAGTAGTATGGACTGGAGCTCCTACAATGAGCAGTTCTTC CASSMDWSSYNEQFF
TRBJ1-5 - - TRBV5-4 TGTGCCAGCAGCACACAGGGAATCAATCAGCCCCAGCATTTT CASSTQGINQPQHF
TRBJ2-3 - - TRBV9 TGTGCCAGCAGCGTAGCCCTAGGCACAGATACGCAGTATTTT CASSVALGTDTQYF
TRBJ2-7 - TRBD2 TRBV19 TGTGCCACCCGGACTAGCGGCTCCTACGAGCAGTACTTC CATRTSGSYEQYF
TRBJ1-3 - - TRBV11-1 TGTGCCAGCAGCCTTCAGTTTAGCGGAAACACCATATATTTT CASSLQFSGNTIYF
TRBJ2-7 - - TRBV9 TGTGCCAGCAGTTACTCCGTGCATAGAACCTACGAGCAGTACTTC CASSYSVHRTYEQYF
TRBJ2-7 - TRBD1 TRBV18 TGTGCCAGCTCACACCAGGGGGCGGTGGAGCAGTACTTC CASSHQGAVEQYF
TRBJ1-4 - - TRBV7-8 TGTGCCAGCAGCCAGGGACATAATAATGAAAAACTGTTTTTT CASSQGHNNEKLFF
TRBJ2-5 - - TRBV11-3 TGTGCCAGCAGCTTAGAAGGGGCGGGATGGGAGACCCAGTACTTC CASSLEGAGWETQYF
TRBJ2-7 - - TRBV20-1 TGCAGTGCTAGACAGTACGACGAGCAGTACTTC CSARQYDEQYF
TRBJ2-3 once TRBD2 TRBV7-2 TGTGCCAGCAGCCTTACCCCGACTAGCGGGGCAGATACGCAGTATTTT CASSLTPTSGADTQYF
TRBJ1-1 few TRBD1 TRBV30 TGTGCCTGGGACACAGGGGATAGAGCTTTCTTT CAWDTGDRAFF
TRBJ2-3 - - TRBV27 TGTGCCAGCAGTCTCTACCCGCCAGGGCTGGTAACAGATACGCAGTATTTT CASSLYPPGLVTDTQYF
TRBJ2-7 - - TRBV10-3 TGTGCCATCAGTGAGCAGGGGACCTACGAGCAGTACTTC CAISEQGTYEQYF
TRBJ1-1 - - TRBV10-1 TGCGCCAGCATACTTCGGGAGACGGAGAACACTGAAGCTTTCTTT CASILRETENTEAFF
TRBJ2-1 - TRBD1 TRBV29-1 TGCAGCGTGGGACAGCTCAATGAGCAGTTCTTC CSVGQLNEQFF
TRBJ1-5 once - TRBV19 TGTGCCAGTACTATCCACGGACTGACCAATCAGCCCCAGCATTTT CASTIHGLTNQPQHF
TRBJ1-1 - - TRBV18 TGTGCCAGCTCACCAGTAGACCGTCCCCGGGAGGCTTTCTTT CASSPVDRPREAFF
TRBJ2-7 - - TRBV11-1 TGTGCCAGCAGCTCGACATTTGCGCCCTACGAGCAGTACTTC CASSSTFAPYEQYF
TRBJ2-1 - - TRBV7-6 TGTGCCAGCAGTCTCTGGGAGGACTACAATGAGCAGTTCTTC CASSLWEDYNEQFF
TRBJ2-1 - - TRBV7-2 TGTGCCAGCAGCTTCAACGGGTACAATGAGCAGTTCTTC CASSFNGYNEQFF
TRBJ2-5 - - TRBV5-1 TGCGCCAGCGGTAAGGAGCCGAGCGAGACCCAGTACTTC CASGKEPSETQYF
TRBJ1-1 - TRBD1 TRBV19 TGTGCCAGTAGTCCGACAGGGGCAGCGAACACTGAAGCTTTCTTT CASSPTGAANTEAFF
TRBJ2-3 - - TRBV27 TGTGCCAGCAGTTTGTTTTACACAGATACGCAGTATTTT CASSLFYTDTQYF
TRBJ2-1 - - TRBV4-1 TGCGCCAGCAGAGCAGTCGCCGGGAGCCTTAATGAGCAGTTCTTC CASRAVAGSLNEQFF
TRBJ1-2 - - TRBV11-3 TGTGCCAGCAGCCCCCGGGGGTATGGCTACACCTTC CASSPRGYGYTF
TRBJ2-1 - - TRBV19 TGTGCCAGTAGTATGCCTACCGTCTACAATGAGCAGTTCTTC CASSMPTVYNEQFF
TRBJ2-5 - - TRBV11-2 TGTGCCAGCAGCTTGGGACTCACGAGGAGGGAGACCCAGTACTTC CASSLGLTRRETQYF
TRBJ2-1 - - TRBV7-3 TGTGCCAGCACCGCGCCGGGGTACTCCTACAATGAGCAGTTCTTC CASTAPGYSYNEQFF
TRBJ2-2 - - TRBV7-3 TGTGCCAGCAGCATAAACACCGGGGAGCTGTTTTTT CASSINTGELFF
TRBJ1-3 - TRBD1 TRBV6-6 TGTGCCAGCAGTCGGAGCACAGGGGCTGGAAACACCATATATTTT CASSRSTGAGNTIYF
TRBJ2-2 - TRBD1 TRBV9 TGTGCCAGTTCGACAGGGGTGAACACCGGGGAGCTGTTTTTT CASSTGVNTGELFF
TRBJ2-1 - TRBD2 TRBV5-1 TGCGCCAGCAGCTCCACTAGCGGGAGTTTAAATGAGCAGTTCTTC CASSSTSGSLNEQFF
TRBJ2-7 - - TRBV27 TGTGCCAGCAGCAGCACCCATTTTGACACCAGCTCCTACGAGCAGTACTTC CASSSTHFDTSSYEQYF
TRBJ1-1 - TRBD1 TRBV16 TGTGCCAGCAGCCAATCGAAAGGGGGCAGTGAAGCTTTCTTT CASSQSKGGSEAFF
TRBJ1-3 few TRBD1 TRBV19 TGTGCCAGTAGTATAGGGGACAGTCCTGGAAACACCATATATTTT CASSIGDSPGNTIYF
TRBJ2-1 - TRBD2 TRBV2 TGTGCCAGCAGCGTAGCGGGAGTAGTAGACAATGAGCAGTTCTTC CASSVAGVVDNEQFF
TRBJ1-1 - - TRBV7-9 TGTGCCAGCAGCTCAGGAGCCCGCCCTCAGGGATTGTCTGAAGCTTTCTTT CASSSGARPQGLSEAFF